Below are 25 T cell receptor beta chains sequenced from a single sample in a study of CD8 T cells in ankylosing spondylitis. TCRdb re-called the 5' RACE reads through MiXCR, storing one row per CDR3 protein. The profile shows about 110,000 distinct CDR3 sequences, less than 25% of them singletons. Sequenced: synovial fluid, either unsorted or a sorted T cell fraction (not recorded which). These receptors came from a male donor with ankylosing spondylitis.

V is TRBV7-9 and J is TRBJ2-3, with D possibly matching TRBD2 (6 bases). The CDR3 is made up of 16 amino acids. Trimming took off 4 bases at V and 0 bases at J, with 14 bases between the two ends. The germline V gene encodes CDR1 SEHNR and CDR2 FQNEAQ (reference sequence). DNA of the CDR3: TGTGCCAGCAGCTCCTACCGCGGGGCTAGCACAGATACGCAGTATTTT. This codes for CASSSYRGASTDTQYF.

The chain combines TRBV24-1 with TRBJ2-1; D unresolved. The CDR3 has 11 residues. V was clipped by 4 bases and J by 3 bases, with 0 bases between them. Germline V CDR1 and CDR2: KGHDR, SFDVKD. The CDR3 bases are TGTGCCACCAGTGACTACAATGAGCAGTTCTTC. Protein product: CATSDYNEQFF.

There are a few counts of this clonotype. The chain links TRBV3-1 to TRBJ2-1; maybe TRBD1 (6 bases). This CDR3 has 15 amino acids. V was clipped by 0 bases and J by 9 bases, with 15 bases between them. Germline V lookup: CDR1 LGHDT, CDR2 YNNKEL (reference sequence). The CDR3 loop is CASSQDSYRVVEQFF. The CDR3 bases are TGTGCCAGCAGCCAAGATTCGTACAGGGTCGTTGAGCAGTTCTTC.

The chain joins TRBV5-1 to TRBJ1-6; maybe TRBD1 (6 bases). Germline lookup yields CDR1 SGHRS and CDR2 YFSETQ. The CDR3 extends over 16 amino acids. Trimming removed 0 bases from V and 8 bases from J, with 15 bases in between. The CDR3 nucleotides are TGCGCCAGCAGCTTGGCAACGGGGGCCGGGGATTCACCCCTCCACTTT. Protein: CASSLATGAGDSPLHF.

J is TRBJ1-5 and V is TRBV20-1, with 10 bases aligning to TRBD1. CDR1 is DFQATT, CDR2 SNEGSKA, per germline (reference sequence). The CDR3 runs to 17 residues. V shed 3 bases and J 0 bases; nucleotides not matched to a gene: 8. The CDR3 nucleotides are TGCAGTGCTAGGGACAGGGGGAAGGGATATAGCAATCAGCCCCAGCATTTT. Translating gives CSARDRGKGYSNQPQHF.

The chain uses TRBV25-1 and TRBJ2-1, with TRBD2 matching over 8 bases. Germline V gene lookup returns CDR1 MGHDK and CDR2 SYGVNS. V was pared by 7 bases and J by 7 bases, with 12 bases of the junction left unmatched. This CDR3 comprises 15 residues. CDR3 amino acids: CASTLAGFGVNEQFF. CDR3 bases: TGTGCCAGCACCTTAGCGGGGTTTGGTGTGAATGAGCAGTTCTTC.

This clonotype has only a few counts. The chain recombines TRBV6-6 with TRBJ2-1, with D perhaps matching TRBD1 or TRBD2 (6 bases each). CDR1 is MNHNY and CDR2 is SVGAGI in the germline V gene (reference sequence). The CDR3 has 13 amino acids. V gave up 0 bases and J gave up 10 bases, with 10 bases separating them. CDR3 in amino acids: CASSYSTGGEQFF. The CDR3, as DNA: TGTGCCAGCAGTTACTCGACCGGGGGCGAGCAGTTCTTC.

This clonotype was counted many times. The gene calls are TRBV5-1 and TRBJ1-1; D is ambiguous. Trimming took 2 bases from V and 6 from J, leaving 11 bases between them. In germline, CDR1 is SGHRS, CDR2 YFSETQ. The CDR3 is made up of 13 amino acids. The CDR3 is CASSFRVSAEAFF. CDR3 sequence (DNA): TGCGCCAGCAGCTTTAGAGTCAGCGCTGAAGCTTTCTTT. The entire variable domain, with the rest obtained from reference TRBV5-1 and TRBJ1-1, is as follows: KAGVTQTPRYLIKTRGQQVTLSCSPISGHRSVSWYQQTPGQGLQFLFEYFSETQRNKGNFPGRFSGRQFSNSRSEMNVSTLELGDSALYLCASSFRVSAEAFFGQGTRLTVV.

The chain employs TRBV3-1 and TRBJ2-2, with D tentatively TRBD2 (5 bases). Germline CDR1 and CDR2: LGHDT and YNNKEL (reference sequence). This CDR3 has 17 amino acids. V was clipped by 2 bases and J by 0 bases, with 13 bases between them. CDR3 protein: CASSQIEQRSNTGELFF. As DNA, the CDR3 is TGTGCCAGCAGCCAAATTGAACAGCGGTCGAACACCGGGGAGCTGTTTTTT. Full variable domain (outside the CDR3, taken from reference TRBV3-1 and TRBJ2-2): DTAVSQTPKYLVTQMGNDKSIKCEQNLGHDTMYWYKQDSKKFLKIMFSYNNKELIINETVPNRFSPKSPDKAHLNLHINSLELGDSAVYFCASSQIEQRSNTGELFFGEGSRLTVL.

Only a few counts were recorded for this clonotype. The rearrangement joins TRBV10-3 to TRBJ2-2, with TRBD1 matching over 11 bases. The germline V gene encodes CDR1 ENHRY and CDR2 SYGVKD. The CDR3 sequence is 15 residues long. V was clipped by 11 bases and J by 6 bases; unmatched bases: 11. The chain's CDR3 is CAAEPDRGLAGELFF. The CDR3 DNA reads TGTGCCGCCGAACCGGACAGGGGGCTTGCCGGGGAGCTGTTTTTT.

The V call is TRBV20-1, the J call TRBJ2-3, with TRBD1 identical over 10 bases. Germline V gene lookup returns CDR1 DFQATT and CDR2 SNEGSKA (reference sequence). The CDR3 is made up of 15 amino acids. The junction had 10 bases not matched to a gene; V was cut back by 6 bases and J by 4 bases. CDR3 amino acids: CSARGTGVRSDTQYF. The CDR3 DNA is TGCAGTGCCAGGGGGACAGGGGTGAGATCAGATACGCAGTATTTT.

The J gene is TRBJ2-2, the V gene TRBV12-3 or TRBV12-4, with 11 bases that match TRBD2. V was pared by 0 bases and J by 4 bases, with 4 bases of the junction left unmatched. This CDR3 has 17 amino acids. The CDR3 reads CASSLANSGRVTGELFF. In nucleotides, the CDR3 is TGTGCCAGCAGTTTAGCCAATAGCGGGAGGGTCACCGGGGAGCTGTTTTTT.

The chain combines TRBV24-1 with TRBJ2-2; 7 bases agree with TRBD1. The V gene end was trimmed by 0 bases and the J gene end by 4 bases; junction bases not matched to a gene: 4. Per germline, CDR1 KGHDR and CDR2 SFDVKD. The CDR3 is 16 residues long. The CDR3 protein is CATSDLTGAITGELFF. CDR3 bases: TGTGCCACCAGTGATTTGACAGGGGCAATCACCGGGGAGCTGTTTTTT.

The chain employs TRBV29-1 and TRBJ2-3; D may be TRBD1 or TRBD2 (5 bases each). The CDR3 covers 15 residues. V was pared by 7 bases and J by 6 bases, with 23 bases between. Germline V gives CDR1 SQVTM, CDR2 ANQGSEA. The CDR3 DNA reads TGCAGCGGTTCGGAGAGGGGCAGGACGGGGGATACGCAGTATTTT. It translates to CSGSERGRTGDTQYF.

V is TRBV7-2 and J is TRBJ2-3; 13 positions agree with TRBD2. The V segment lost 5 bases and the J segment 6 bases; nucleotides outside the gene matches: 5. Germline CDR1 is SGHTA and CDR2 is FQGNSA. The CDR3 sequence is 15 residues long. The CDR3 spells CASSRGLAGVDTQYF. CDR3 DNA: TGTGCCAGCAGCCGAGGACTAGCGGGAGTGGATACGCAGTATTTT.

This clonotype was recorded only once. The chain links TRBV4-1 to TRBJ2-3; 10 positions agree with TRBD1. Germline-derived CDR1 and CDR2 are MGHRA and YSYEKL. V gave up 2 bases and J gave up 0 bases; unmatched junction bases: 11. CDR3 length: 19 residues. The CDR3 protein is CASSQLLGQGPTSTDTQYF. For the CDR3, the DNA is TGCGCCAGCAGCCAACTGCTGGGACAGGGGCCTACTAGCACAGATACGCAGTATTTT.

This sequence joins TRBV6-2 or TRBV6-3 and TRBJ2-2; D is ambiguous. CDR1 MNHEY and CDR2 SVGEGT come from the germline V gene. The CDR3 is 12 residues long. The V end lost 4 bases, the J end lost 6 bases, and 6 bases lay between the germline ends. The CDR3 DNA sequence: TGTGCCAGCAGTTGGGCCGCCGGGGAGCTGTTTTTT. Translating it yields CASSWAAGELFF.

V usage is TRBV20-1 and J usage is TRBJ1-3; 7 nucleotides line up with TRBD1. V lost 4 bases to trimming and J lost 4 bases; unmatched junction nucleotides: 1. Germline lookup yields CDR1 DFQATT and CDR2 SNEGSKA (reference sequence). The CDR3 covers 12 residues. As DNA, the CDR3 is TGCAGTGCTATGACAGGGGGAAACACCATATATTTT. Translated, it gives CSAMTGGNTIYF.

To note about this clonotype: This may stem from a read error, because a much larger clone lies one nucleotide away. The rearrangement links TRBV15 to TRBJ2-1; no reliable D call. The CDR3 consists of 14 residues. The V gene's germline CDR1 is LNHNV and CDR2 YYDKDF (reference sequence). This chain's CDR3 is CATSGDRTYNEQFF. DNA for the CDR3: TGTGCCACCAGCGGAGACCGGACCTACAATGAGCAGTTCTTC.

The table lists this clonotype with a few counts. The chain uses TRBV10-3 and TRBJ2-4; TRBD2 aligns across 8 bases. Germline loops: CDR1 ENHRY, CDR2 SYGVKD. Unmatched junction bases numbered 9, after V lost 6 bases and J lost 8 bases. CDR3 length: 14 residues. CDR3 bases: TGTGCCATCAGCCGAGCGGGAGAGGGGGACATTCAGTACTTC. This sequence encodes CAISRAGEGDIQYF.

The J gene is TRBJ2-3, the V gene TRBV7-2, with D possibly TRBD2 on 5 matching bases. Trimming cost V 0 bases and J 0 bases, with 7 bases left between them. The CDR3 extends over 15 amino acids. Germline lookup yields CDR1 SGHTA and CDR2 FQGNSA. The CDR3 bases are TGTGCCAGCAGCTTAGCAGCGGTGAGCACAGATACGCAGTATTTT. Translating gives CASSLAAVSTDTQYF. The variable domain in full, completed from reference TRBV7-2 and TRBJ2-3, reads GAGVSQSPSNKVTEKGKDVELRCDPISGHTALYWYRQSLGQGLEFLIYFQGNSAPDKSGLPSDRFSAERTGGSVSTLTIQRTQQEDSAVYLCASSLAAVSTDTQYFGPGTRLTVL.

This sequence joins TRBV4-2 and TRBJ1-3; TRBD1 aligns across 9 bases. The V gene end was trimmed by 3 bases and the J gene end by 1 base; junction bases not matched to a gene: 1. In germline, CDR1 is LGHNA, CDR2 YNFKEQ. The length of the CDR3 is 15 residues. The CDR3 nucleotides read TGTGCCAGCAGCCACGGACAGGGGTCTGGAAACACCATATATTTT. This translates into CASSHGQGSGNTIYF.

This clonotype was observed a handful of times. CDR3 residues: CSATRTSGYEQYF. CDR3 bases: TGCAGTGCTACCCGGACTAGCGGGTACGAGCAGTACTTC. The J gene is TRBJ2-7, the V gene TRBV20-1, with 11 bases lining up with TRBD2. Per the germline V gene, CDR1 is DFQATT and CDR2 is SNEGSKA (reference sequence). The CDR3 is 13 residues long. Trimming cost V 4 bases and J 4 bases; bases outside gene matches: 3.

V gene TRBV2 combines with J gene TRBJ2-7; 8 bases agree with TRBD1. Germline-derived CDR1 and CDR2 are SNHLY and FYNNEI. The CDR3 runs 13 residues. J lost 2 bases, V lost 10 bases, and 7 bases had no gene match. Here the CDR3 DNA reads TGTGCCATAGCGACAGGGGTCCCCTACGAGCAGTACGTC. This gives the protein CAIATGVPYEQYV.

This clonotype was observed many times. The chain couples TRBV27 to TRBJ2-7; 8 bases fit TRBD1. Per germline, CDR1 MNHEY and CDR2 SMNVEV (reference sequence). CDR3 size: 13 residues. CDR3 sequence: CASRLTGTGPYVV. The CDR3, as DNA: TGTGCCAGCAGGCTAACCGGGACAGGCCCGTACGTAGTC.